This T cell receptor (beta chain) originates from a study of blood T cell repertoires in COVID-19. Study as a whole: In each case, the material was cDNA or gDNA derived from T cells, B-cell-depleted T cells, or PBMCs.

V was cut by 2 bases and J by 1 base, with 11 bases left in between. Germline assignment: CDR1 LGHDT and CDR2 YNNKEL (reference sequence). This CDR3 is built from 16 residues. The data were produced by immunoSEQ multiplex PCR, yet TCRdb's version contains in-frame clones alone and is incomplete. Among roughly 390,000 clones listed, around 87% were seen once. This sequence was found in a woman in her twenties or thirties with COVID-19, enrolled during active disease. The rearrangement uses TRBV3-1 (or the pseudogene TRBV3-2) and TRBJ2-2, with D maybe TRBD1 (6 bases). The source material was peripheral blood. Here the CDR3 reads CASSQTGTKNTGELFF. CDR3 sequence (DNA): TGTGCCAGCAGCCAAACCGGGACAAAGAACACCGGGGAGCTGTTTTTT.